The sequence of this T cell receptor (beta chain) was determined in a study of persistence of HIV-infected CD4 T cells. The length of the CDR3 is 13 residues. Looked up from germline, CDR1 is SGHDT and CDR2 is YYEEEE. Cells were stimulated with CMV-infected fibroblast lysates at 10 ug/mL. CD40L/CD69 double-negative CD45RO-high memory CD4+ T cells were collected. A word on this clone: Its specificity is unknown. One junction end does not reproduce the germline sequence, and a read error may be involved.

The libraries were made with immunoSEQ version 4 in survey mode. Clones were sequenced by immunoSEQ multiplex PCR, and TCRdb holds only the in-frame ones, with some missing. The sample consists of about 33,000 clones, roughly 87% of them appearing once. General study results and limits: Antigen-responding cells were enriched for degenerate expanded CDR3beta sequences.

This sequence originates from an adult woman with HIV who was CMV-seropositive. This sequence joins TRBV5-6 and TRBJ1-2; a possible D gene is TRBD1 (5 bases). Source: CD4+ T cells sorted from PBMCs after roughly 18-hour stimulation, taken from a patient who received antiretroviral therapy. DNA of the CDR3: TGTGCCAGCAGCCGCAGGGCGCCGGGGGGGACTTTCTTC. Translated: CASSRRAPGGTFF.